This TCR beta chain was obtained from a study of T cells in localized non-small cell lung cancer. Germline-derived CDR1 and CDR2 are SGHRS and YFSETQ. After removal of 2 bases from V and 2 bases from J, the junction contained 7 bases not matched to a gene. The CDR3 runs 16 residues. Here immunoSEQ multiplex PCR was the method, and the copy in TCRdb shows in-frame clones only, minus some. The sample holds about 24,000 clones, more than 70% seen once. The chain uses TRBV5-1 and TRBJ2-7; 10 positions match TRBD1. The origin of this receptor is a woman between 40 and 69 years old with stage III lung adenocarcinoma. Source: peripheral blood mononuclear cells, taken before any cancer treatment. The CDR3 protein is CASSLDRGLTAYEQYF. In nucleotides, the CDR3 is TGCGCCAGCAGCTTAGACAGGGGGCTCACGGCCTACGAGCAGTACTTC.